Sequencing of this T cell receptor (beta chain) was carried out in a study of blood T cell repertoires in COVID-19. The CDR3 loop spans 13 amino acids. With 3 bases removed from V and 0 bases from J, the gap between germline ends came to 7 bases. The V gene's germline CDR1 is SGHDT and CDR2 YYEEEE. Sequenced by immunoSEQ multiplex PCR; TCRdb stores in-frame clones only, minus some. The sample carries 250,000 to 300,000 clones, about 88% recorded once. This receptor was obtained from a woman in her thirties with COVID-19, enrolled during active disease. This rearrangement joins TRBV5-6 to TRBJ2-7, with TRBD2 as a possible D gene (5 bases). The sequenced material came from peripheral blood. This CDR3 is CASSYDYSYEQYF. CDR3 DNA: TGTGCCAGCAGCTACGACTACTCCTACGAGCAGTACTTC.